Detailed here is one T cell receptor beta chain. This entry is derived from a study of T cell responses to AZD1222 COVID-19 vaccine. The assay was immunoSEQ multiplex PCR, and TCRdb's table has in-frame clones only and misses some. The profile shows around 130,000 clones, about 90% of them singletons. This clonotype was sampled from an adult who received the AZD1222 COVID-19 vaccine. The sample consisted of peripheral blood, taken 28 days after the second AZD1222 dose.

The CDR3 spells CASRSPRDGYTF. CDR3 nucleotides: TGTGCCAGCAGATCGCCTCGGGATGGCTACACCTTC. The chain carries TRBV12-3 or TRBV12-4 and TRBJ1-2, with unresolved D. CDR3 length equals 12 residues. Trimming shortened V by 6 bases and J by 6 bases, and 11 bases separated the two germline ends.